This entry describes one TCR beta chain. What it recognizes is unknown. The data were taken from a study of cytomegalovirus exposure and HLA in healthy donors. Study summary: Genetic ancestry analysis placed under 90% of the roughly 400 donors that were genotyped in the Caucasian-associated cluster.

Study-wide results and limits: A highly shared variant cluster was judged a likely technical artifact.

60 Vbeta and 13 Jbeta primers were used in PCR. The data were produced by immunoSEQ multiplex PCR, yet TCRdb's version contains in-frame clones alone and is incomplete. The sample includes around 100,000 clones, around 57% of them seen just once. The sample comprised PBMCs. The receptor's source is a human donor in good health.

CDR3 loop: CASSGTSGRAVWDTGELFF. The CDR3 nucleotides are TGCGCCAGCAGCGGGACTAGCGGGAGGGCCGTGTGGGACACCGGGGAGCTGTTTTTT. This chain connects TRBV10-1 to TRBJ2-2; 16 bases match TRBD2. The CDR3 runs to 19 residues. With V trimmed by 6 bases and J by 3 bases, 10 bases remained unmatched. The germline V gene has CDR1 WNHNN and CDR2 SYGVQD (reference sequence).